This T cell receptor (beta chain) was found in a study of blood T cell repertoires in COVID-19. For the study at large: Samples of COVID-19 (acute and convalescent) were obtained from the United States, Italy and Spain.

Some clones are missing from TCRdb's copy, which holds only in-frame ones; the method was immunoSEQ multiplex PCR. Here the sample spans 63,000 or so clones, roughly 85% being singletons. The receptor comes from a human donor in a cohort sampled during active COVID-19. Specimen: peripheral blood.

The CDR3 DNA follows: TGTGCCAGCAGCCAACAGGGTCGGGAGCAGTTCTTC. Encoded protein: CASSQQGREQFF. The rearrangement links TRBV6-5 to TRBJ2-1, with D possibly matching TRBD1 (6 bases). The CDR3 is made up of 12 amino acids. The V end was cut by 6 bases, the J end by 10 bases, with 13 bases between. The germline gives CDR1 MNHEY, CDR2 SVGAGI.